The rows below give T cell receptor beta chains drawn from one sample of a study of blood T cell repertoires in COVID-19. Using immunoSEQ multiplex PCR, the repertoire was profiled, and TCRdb retains in-frame clones only, with some absent. Found here are 180,000 or so clones, roughly 80% of them singletons; the top ten hold roughly 14%. The sequencing sample was made of PBMCs or T cells enriched from blood (not recorded which). The source is a man between 60 and 75 years old who had been exposed to COVID-19. CDR3s include the opening cysteine and the closing phenylalanine or tryptophan.

J,V,CDR3
TRBJ1-2,TRBV5-5,CASSLDPYGYTF
TRBJ2-7,TRBV11-2,CASSFQPRGAYEQYF
TRBJ1-6,TRBV28,CASSFPYSNSPLHF
TRBJ2-5,TRBV6-1,CASSERGKLETQYF
TRBJ1-5,TRBV7-2,CASSLAIQGQPQHF
TRBJ1-2,TRBV5-4,CASNRQGPDYGYTF
TRBJ2-1,TRBV7-2,CASSLAGSGLYNEQFF
TRBJ2-7,TRBV4-3,CASSHAPPFPDTEQYF
TRBJ1-5,TRBV6-5,CASSPRSGQPQHF
TRBJ2-5,TRBV19,CASSQDPGRQTQYF
TRBJ1-2,TRBV7-2,CASSLAQINYGYTF
TRBJ1-2,TRBV28,CATLEGQPYGYTF
TRBJ1-3,TRBV21-1,CASSNGEEAGNTIYF
TRBJ1-1,TRBV11-3,CASSLESPGLNTEAFF
TRBJ1-2,TRBV6-5,CASSSDRDGYTF
TRBJ1-1,TRBV12-3/TRBV12-4,CASSFRQGGEAFF
TRBJ1-1,TRBV3-1/TRBV3-2,CASSQAGGPQAFF
TRBJ1-4,TRBV27,CASRGGVVTNEKLFF
TRBJ1-1,TRBV3-1/TRBV3-2,CASSRGLANTEAFF
TRBJ2-2,TRBV7-9,CASSPTGTSLMRELFF
TRBJ2-1,TRBV30,CAWSGTGSHEQFF
TRBJ1-4,TRBV5-1,CASSSTGGSTNEKLFF
TRBJ2-1,TRBV6-5,CASSYVGDEQFF
TRBJ2-6,TRBV7-9,CASSLMMTSGIAGANVLTF
TRBJ2-7,TRBV28,CASSLENEQYF
TRBJ1-1,TRBV6-6,CASSPTPSRTEAFF
TRBJ1-4,TRBV7-9,CASSLEGPEKLFF
TRBJ2-7,TRBV25-1,CASSRQGSQYF
TRBJ1-4,TRBV18,CASSPRQAKGEKLFF
TRBJ2-3,TRBV5-6,CASSFVPGSTDTQYF
TRBJ2-7,TRBV29-1,CSVGGTGFGEQYF
TRBJ1-1,TRBV28,CASSLSGGYTEAFF
TRBJ2-7,TRBV20-1,CSASPGTTLGEQYF
TRBJ2-1,TRBV11-1,CASSSGFRANEQFF
TRBJ2-6,TRBV19,CAGAQGGAGANVLTF
TRBJ2-7,TRBV9,CASSVTRESYEQYF
TRBJ2-2,TRBV7-9,CASSGTSTGELFF
TRBJ1-5,TRBV2,CASGAGAASNQPQHF
TRBJ2-1,TRBV5-1,CASSSGTSGYNEQFF
TRBJ2-1,TRBV29-1,CSAGTGLGSYNEQFF
TRBJ1-4,TRBV4-2,CASSQEGQREKLFF
TRBJ1-1,TRBV7-9,CASSFPGDSTEAFF
TRBJ2-7,TRBV9,CASSVGSGSLPYEQYF
TRBJ2-2,TRBV5-1,CASSLVSTGELFF
TRBJ2-4,TRBV21-1,CASPQSGQGARMDIQYF
TRBJ1-5,TRBV6-2/TRBV6-3,CASSYRRNDYSNQPQHF
TRBJ2-7,TRBV4-1,CASSRLLAERSYEQYF
TRBJ2-7,TRBV6-2/TRBV6-3,CASSYWSSGRAGSEQYF
TRBJ2-1,TRBV7-3,CASSAVASSYNEQFF
TRBJ1-5,TRBV27,CASSPIGQGWNQPQHF
TRBJ1-5,TRBV28,CASSFYSSGGQPQHF
TRBJ2-7,TRBV4-3,CASSQAGGRDEQYF